The 3 T cell receptor beta chains presented below share a single source sample, sequenced in a study of blood T cell repertoires in COVID-19 (dated by TCRdb to about 2020). To prepare the library, the immunoSEQ multiplex PCR assay was applied. This is the immuneACCESS table as TCRdb keeps it, with only in-frame sequences that have V and J called. A part of the clones is gone; compared with another copy, unresolved V genes explain less than half, and the rest is unexplained. Across this sample there are roughly 33,000 clones, with around 90% seen only once. The top ten clones comprise roughly 6.3% of the sample. Sequenced sample: peripheral blood. The receptors were gathered from a human donor in a cohort sampled during active COVID-19.

DNA for the CDR3: TGTGCCAGCAGAAATCCGGGACAGGGTCCGACCGGGGAGCTGTTTTTT. This sequence encodes CASRNPGQGPTGELFF. This chain joins TRBV5-4 and TRBJ2-2; 9 nucleotides align to TRBD1. This CDR3 has 16 amino acids. The ends lost 5 bases at V and 5 bases at J; junction bases unmatched: 10. CDR1 is SGHNT, CDR2 YYREEE, per germline (reference sequence).

V gene TRBV18 combines with J gene TRBJ2-3, with 12 bases lining up with TRBD2. V lost 4 bases and J lost 15; bases outside the gene matches: 29. Germline CDR1 and CDR2: KGHSH and LQKENI. The CDR3 has 20 amino acids. The CDR3 region is CASSLRGLAGNPSARGGSYF. The CDR3 region has the DNA TGTGCCAGCTCACTTCGGGGACTAGCGGGTAACCCTTCCGCACGGGGAGGTTCCTATTTT.

This clone has a single count. This chain uses TRBV29-1 with TRBJ2-7, with TRBD2 identical over 12 bases. The length of the CDR3 is 13 residues. Germline lookup yields CDR1 SQVTM and CDR2 ANQGSEA. V lost 7 bases, J lost 3 bases, and 4 bases stayed unmatched. The CDR3 sequence: CSAQLAGGYEQYF. DNA of the CDR3: TGCAGCGCACAACTAGCGGGAGGCTACGAGCAGTACTTC.